The count of the clone carrying this T cell receptor (beta chain) is one. Measured with immunoSEQ multiplex PCR; TCRdb has only the in-frame clones, and not every one. The sample holds around 200,000 clones, about 86% seen once. These data are taken from a study of blood T cell repertoires in COVID-19. As for the study in general: The origin of the acute and convalescent COVID-19 samples was the United States, Italy and Spain.

The CDR3 sequence is 15 residues long. Germline V CDR1 and CDR2: LNHDA, SQIVND (reference sequence). V was cut by 8 bases and J by 4 bases, with 15 bases left in between. This sequence was found in a man between 60 and 70 years old who had recovered from COVID-19. The chain is built from TRBV19 and TRBJ2-6; D may be TRBD2 (6 bases). Material: peripheral blood. The CDR3 reads CASRPGGAGANVLTF. Here the CDR3 DNA reads TGTGCCAGTCGGCCCGGGGGTGCCGGGGCCAACGTCCTGACTTTC.